The present entry profiles one T cell receptor beta chain with its context. This entry is derived from a study of technical replicates of blood from a handful of donors. Using immunoSEQ multiplex PCR, the repertoire was profiled, and TCRdb retains in-frame clones only, with some absent. The data show tens of thousands of clones, with about 97% seen just once and 0.2% to 0.3% held by the top ten. The CDR3 is made up of 17 amino acids. Germline V gives CDR1 MDHEN, CDR2 SYDVKM. Trimming cost V 5 bases and J 0 bases; bases outside gene matches: 5. This chain connects TRBV28 to TRBJ2-6; 9 bases align to TRBD1. The sequence derives from a human donor in good health. Input material: T cells isolated from PBMCs. The CDR3 nucleotides are TGTGCCAGCAGTCCCGGGACAGGGTACTCTGGGGCCAACGTCCTGACTTTC. It encodes CASSPGTGYSGANVLTF.